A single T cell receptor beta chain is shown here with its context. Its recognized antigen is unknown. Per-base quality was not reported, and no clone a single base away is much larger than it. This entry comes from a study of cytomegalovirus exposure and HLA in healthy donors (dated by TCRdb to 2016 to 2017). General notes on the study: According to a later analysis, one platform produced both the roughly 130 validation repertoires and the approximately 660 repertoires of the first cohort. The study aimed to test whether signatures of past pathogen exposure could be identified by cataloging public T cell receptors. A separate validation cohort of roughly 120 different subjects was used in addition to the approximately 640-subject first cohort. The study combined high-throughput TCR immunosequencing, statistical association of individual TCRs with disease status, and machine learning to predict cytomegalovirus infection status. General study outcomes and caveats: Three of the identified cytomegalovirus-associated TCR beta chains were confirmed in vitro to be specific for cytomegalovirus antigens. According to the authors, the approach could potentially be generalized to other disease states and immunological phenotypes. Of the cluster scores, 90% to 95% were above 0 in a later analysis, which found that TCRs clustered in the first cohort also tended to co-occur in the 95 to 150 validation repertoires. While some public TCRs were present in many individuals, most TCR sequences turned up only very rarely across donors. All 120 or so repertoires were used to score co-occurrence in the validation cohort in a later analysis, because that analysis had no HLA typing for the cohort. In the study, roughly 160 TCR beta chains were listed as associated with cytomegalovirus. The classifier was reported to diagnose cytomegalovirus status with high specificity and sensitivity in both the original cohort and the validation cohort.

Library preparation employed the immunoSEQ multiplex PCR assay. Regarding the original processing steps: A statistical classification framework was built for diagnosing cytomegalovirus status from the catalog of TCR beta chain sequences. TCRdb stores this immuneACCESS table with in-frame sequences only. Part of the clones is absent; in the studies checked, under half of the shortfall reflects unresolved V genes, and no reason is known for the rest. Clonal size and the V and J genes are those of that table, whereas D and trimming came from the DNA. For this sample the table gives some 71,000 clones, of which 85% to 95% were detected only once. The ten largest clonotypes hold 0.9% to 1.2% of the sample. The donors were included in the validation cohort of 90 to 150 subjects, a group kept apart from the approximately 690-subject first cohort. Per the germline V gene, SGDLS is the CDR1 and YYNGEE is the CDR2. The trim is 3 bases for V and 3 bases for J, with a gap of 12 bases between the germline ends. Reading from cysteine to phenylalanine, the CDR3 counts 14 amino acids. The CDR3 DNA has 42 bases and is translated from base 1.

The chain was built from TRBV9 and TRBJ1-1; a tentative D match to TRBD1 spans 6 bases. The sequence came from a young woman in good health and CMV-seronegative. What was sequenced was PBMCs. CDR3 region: CASSETGSDTEAFF. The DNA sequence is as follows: TGTGCCAGCAGCGAGACAGGCTCGGACACTGAAGCTTTCTTT.